The rows below give T cell receptor beta chains drawn from one sample of a study of response to subunit inactivated influenza vaccine. TCRdb called the RT-PCR reads again in MiXCR, with one record for every CDR3 protein. The sample consists of about 570,000 distinct CDR3 sequences, roughly 10% of them appearing once. These same records also appear under a second study, on T cells expressing NK-cell markers.

This specimen consisted of PBMCs from blood, obtained on the day of vaccination. All receptors derive from a man in his fifties or sixties who received an inactivated influenza vaccine. The CDR3 runs from the conserved cysteine through the conserved F or W. The D gene is left open where the match is weak. Size is stated for part of the rows, as once, few or many counts, or as a class when the clone is expanded.

. TRBJ1-2 TRBV4-2 . CASSQDPLGEGGYTF TGTGCCAGCAGCCAAGATCCGCTAGGGGAGGGTGGCTACACCTTC
. TRBJ2-5 TRBV20-1 few CSARESGTFQETQYF TGCAGTGCTAGAGAGTCCGGGACCTTCCAGGAGACCCAGTACTTC
. TRBJ1-2 TRBV20-1 few CSAREVNAYGYTF TGCAGTGCTAGAGAGGTCAATGCATATGGCTACACCTTC
TRBD2 TRBJ2-6 TRBV6-1 few CASTRASGSSGANVLTF TGTGCCAGCACAAGAGCTAGCGGGAGCTCTGGGGCCAACGTCCTGACTTTC
. TRBJ2-3 TRBV7-8 few CASSFAGRTDTQYF TGTGCCAGCAGCTTCGCGGGAAGGACAGATACGCAGTATTTT
TRBD1 TRBJ2-2 TRBV5-6 . CASSMTTGETGELFF TGTGCCAGCAGCATGACGACAGGGGAAACCGGGGAGCTGTTTTTT
TRBD1 TRBJ2-6 TRBV6-2/TRBV6-3 few CASKSRDRRSGANVLTF TGTGCCAGCAAAAGCCGGGACAGACGCTCTGGGGCCAACGTCCTGACTTTC
TRBD1 TRBJ1-2 TRBV6-1 many CASSPNRDRLYYGYTF TGTGCCAGCAGCCCGAACCGGGACAGGCTTTACTATGGCTACACCTTC
. TRBJ2-2 TRBV2 few CASSEVTITGELFF TGTGCCAGCAGTGAAGTCACTATAACCGGGGAGCTGTTTTTT
TRBD2 TRBJ2-2 TRBV7-9 few CASSLKAGDGELFF TGTGCCAGCAGCTTAAAAGCGGGGGACGGGGAGCTGTTTTTT
. TRBJ2-1 TRBV6-2/TRBV6-3 . CASSWSYNEQFF TGTGCCAGCAGTTGGTCCTACAATGAGCAGTTCTTC
. TRBJ1-4 TRBV10-3 . CAISESKGLNEKLFF TGTGCCATCAGTGAGTCGAAGGGCCTAAATGAAAAACTGTTTTTT
TRBD2 TRBJ2-7 TRBV20-1 . CSARDYYEQYF TGCAGTGCTCGGGACTACTACGAGCAGTACTTC
. TRBJ2-2 TRBV6-2/TRBV6-3 . CATQNREIRTGELFF TGTGCCACCCAGAACCGGGAGATTCGGACCGGGGAGCTGTTTTTT
. TRBJ2-1 TRBV2 . CASSQGQGTYNEQFF TGTGCCAGCAGCCAGGGGCAGGGGACCTACAATGAGCAGTTCTTC
TRBD1 TRBJ2-5 TRBV25-1 many CASSDEDWGTGGEETQYF TGTGCCAGCAGTGATGAGGATTGGGGGACAGGGGGCGAAGAGACCCAGTACTTC
. TRBJ1-1 TRBV5-1 few CASSLMGLTNTEAFF TGCGCCAGCAGCTTGATGGGGTTGACGAACACTGAAGCTTTCTTT
. TRBJ1-2 TRBV15 . CATSRDRSARGYTF TGTGCCACCAGCAGAGACAGGTCGGCGCGGGGCTACACCTTC
. TRBJ2-2 TRBV12-3/TRBV12-4 . CASGTVGAPLGTGELFF TGTGCCAGTGGTACCGTGGGAGCTCCCCTCGGCACCGGGGAGCTGTTTTTT
. TRBJ2-5 TRBV3-1 few CASSQDSYQETQYF TGTGCCAGCAGCCAAGACAGCTACCAAGAGACCCAGTACTTC
TRBD1 TRBJ2-7 TRBV6-5 . CASSYLSGGTYEQYF TGTGCCAGCAGTTACCTGTCAGGGGGCACCTACGAGCAGTACTTC
. TRBJ1-6 TRBV6-5 . CASSTPARSPLHF TGTGCCAGCAGTACTCCGGCTCGGTCACCCCTCCACTTT
. TRBJ2-7 TRBV6-5 few CASSYRAGLATYEQYF TGTGCCAGCAGTTACCGCGCAGGGTTGGCAACCTACGAGCAGTACTTC
TRBD2 TRBJ2-1 TRBV9 . CASSKESTSGHNEQFF TGTGCCAGCAGCAAAGAATCGACTAGCGGTCACAATGAGCAGTTCTTC
. TRBJ2-7 TRBV10-3 . CAISELGAHDRYEQYF TGTGCCATCAGTGAGTTAGGGGCCCACGATCGATACGAGCAGTACTTC
TRBD1 TRBJ2-3 TRBV5-8 . CASRLPGTGKTDTQYF TGTGCCAGCAGACTGCCAGGGACAGGGAAGACAGATACGCAGTATTTT
. TRBJ2-5 TRBV12-3/TRBV12-4 few CASSAGSGRETQYF TGTGCCAGCAGCGCGGGATCGGGGAGGGAGACCCAGTACTTC
. TRBJ2-7 TRBV10-2 . CASSGSKGAYEQYF TGCGCCAGCAGTGGGTCTAAGGGGGCCTACGAGCAGTACTTC
. TRBJ1-3 TRBV25-1 . CASAAPGHFSGNTIYF TGTGCCAGCGCAGCTCCGGGACATTTCTCTGGAAACACCATATATTTT
TRBD2 TRBJ2-1 TRBV6-2/TRBV6-3 many CASSTGTSGFGEQFF TGTGCCAGCAGTACCGGGACTAGCGGGTTTGGTGAGCAGTTCTTC
TRBD2 TRBJ2-7 TRBV27 . CASRDQAGGNYEQYF TGTGCCAGCAGAGATCAAGCGGGAGGTAACTACGAGCAGTACTTC
TRBD1 TRBJ1-2 TRBV12-3/TRBV12-4 many CASSTGTANYGYTF TGTGCCAGCAGCACTGGGACAGCCAACTATGGCTACACCTTC
TRBD1 TRBJ2-3 TRBV7-2 . CASSRTGWADTQYF TGTGCCAGCAGCCGGACAGGGTGGGCAGATACGCAGTATTTT